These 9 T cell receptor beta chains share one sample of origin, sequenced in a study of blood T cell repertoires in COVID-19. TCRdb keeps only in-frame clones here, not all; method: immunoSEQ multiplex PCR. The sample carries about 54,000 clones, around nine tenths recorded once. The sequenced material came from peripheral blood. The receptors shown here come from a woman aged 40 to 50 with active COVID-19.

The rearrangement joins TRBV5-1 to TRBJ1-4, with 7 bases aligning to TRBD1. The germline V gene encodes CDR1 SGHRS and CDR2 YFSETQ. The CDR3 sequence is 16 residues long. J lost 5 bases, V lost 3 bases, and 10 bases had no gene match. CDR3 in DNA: TGCGCCAGCAGCTGGGACAGCAACAGCTTGAATGAAAAACTGTTTTTT. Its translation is CASSWDSNSLNEKLFF.

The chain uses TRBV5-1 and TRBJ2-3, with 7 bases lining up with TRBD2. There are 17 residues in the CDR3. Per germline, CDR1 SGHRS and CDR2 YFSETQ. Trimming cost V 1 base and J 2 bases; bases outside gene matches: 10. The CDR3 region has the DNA TGCGCCAGCAGCTTGAGGCCTAGCGGAAACCTCACAGATACGCAGTATTTT. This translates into CASSLRPSGNLTDTQYF.

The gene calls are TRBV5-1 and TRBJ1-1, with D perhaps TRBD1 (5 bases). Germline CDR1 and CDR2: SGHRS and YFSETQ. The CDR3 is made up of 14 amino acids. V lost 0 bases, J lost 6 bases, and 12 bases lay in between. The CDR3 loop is CASSLAGRRAEAFF. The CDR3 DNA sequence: TGCGCCAGCAGCTTGGCAGGGCGGAGGGCTGAAGCTTTCTTT. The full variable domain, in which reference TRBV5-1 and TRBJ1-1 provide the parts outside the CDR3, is KAGVTQTPRYLIKTRGQQVTLSCSPISGHRSVSWYQQTPGQGLQFLFEYFSETQRNKGNFPGRFSGRQFSNSRSEMNVSTLELGDSALYLCASSLAGRRAEAFFGQGTRLTVV.

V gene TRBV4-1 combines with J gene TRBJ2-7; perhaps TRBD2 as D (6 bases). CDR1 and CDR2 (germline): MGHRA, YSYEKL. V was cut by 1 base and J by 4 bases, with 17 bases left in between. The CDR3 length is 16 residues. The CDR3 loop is CASSQGVMGGRYEQYF. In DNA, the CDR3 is TGCGCCAGCAGCCAAGGGGTAATGGGGGGTCGTTACGAGCAGTACTTC.

The CDR3 spells CASARYQRLNTEAFF. Here the CDR3 DNA reads TGTGCCAGCGCCCGGTACCAACGCTTGAACACTGAAGCTTTCTTT. The chain recombines TRBV5-8 with TRBJ1-1; D call uncertain. The CDR3 is 15 amino acids. With 7 bases removed from V and 0 bases from J, the gap between germline ends came to 16 bases. CDR1 SGHTS and CDR2 YDEGEE come from the germline V gene.

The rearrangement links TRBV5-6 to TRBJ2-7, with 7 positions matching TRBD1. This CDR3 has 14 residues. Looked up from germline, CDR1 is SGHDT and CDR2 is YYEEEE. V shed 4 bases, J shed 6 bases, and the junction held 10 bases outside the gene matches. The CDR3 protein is CASSLGRGLLEQYF. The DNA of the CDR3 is TGTGCCAGCAGCCTGGGTAGGGGGCTTCTCGAGCAGTACTTC. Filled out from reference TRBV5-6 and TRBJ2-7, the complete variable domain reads DAGVTQSPTHLIKTRGQQVTLRCSPKSGHDTVSWYQQALGQGPQFIFQYYEEEERQRGNFPDRFSGHQFPNYSSELNVNALLLGDSALYLCASSLGRGLLEQYFGPGTRLTVT.

CDR3 DNA: TGTGCCAGCAGCCAAGGGGAAACAGGGACTGAGCAGTTCTTC. It yields the protein CASSQGETGTEQFF. V and J are TRBV3-1 (or the pseudogene TRBV3-2) and TRBJ2-1, with a tentative D call TRBD1 (6 bases). The CDR3 spans 14 residues. Germline V gives CDR1 LGHDT, CDR2 YNNKEL (reference sequence). V was clipped by 1 base and J by 9 bases, with 13 bases between them.

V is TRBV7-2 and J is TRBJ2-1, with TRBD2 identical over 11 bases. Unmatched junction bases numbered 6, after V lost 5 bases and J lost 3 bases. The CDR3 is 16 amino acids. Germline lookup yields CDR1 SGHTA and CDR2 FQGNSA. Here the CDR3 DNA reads TGTGCCAGCAGCCCTTCTAGCGGGGGGCTCTACAATGAGCAGTTCTTC. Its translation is CASSPSSGGLYNEQFF.

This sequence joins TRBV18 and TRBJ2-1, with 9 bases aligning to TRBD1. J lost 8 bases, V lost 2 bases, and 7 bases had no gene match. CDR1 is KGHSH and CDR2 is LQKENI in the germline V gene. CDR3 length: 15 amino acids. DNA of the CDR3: TGTGCCAGCTCACCAAGAGGACAGGGGAGCGATGAGCAGTTCTTC. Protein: CASSPRGQGSDEQFF.